These T cell receptor beta chains were read from a single sample in a study of cytomegalovirus exposure and HLA in healthy donors. Method: immunoSEQ multiplex PCR; TCRdb's copy keeps in-frame clones and lacks some. There are roughly 200,000 clones in the sample; around nine tenths occur only once, and about 7.2% lies in the top ten. The sequencing sample was made of PBMCs. These receptors were collected from a man aged 25 to 40 in good health and CMV-seropositive. Both conserved end residues are part of each CDR3. D genes are given only for firm matches. Size is stated for part of the rows, as once, few or many counts, or as a class when the clone is expanded.

CDR3 protein: CASSQSPGSTDTQYF
CDR3 DNA: TGTGCCAGCAGCCAATCGCCCGGCTCCACAGATACGCAGTATTTT
clone size: NA
D gene: NA
V gene: TRBV4-2
J gene: TRBJ2-3

CDR3 protein: CASSPWYQGTEQYF
CDR3 DNA: TGTGCCAGCAGTCCCTGGTACCAGGGGACCGAGCAGTACTTC
clone size: NA
D gene: NA
V gene: TRBV6-5
J gene: TRBJ2-7

CDR3 protein: CASSLEGTRTQETQYF
CDR3 DNA: TGTGCCAGCAGTTTAGAGGGGACTCGCACACAAGAGACCCAGTACTTC
clone size: many
D gene: NA
V gene: TRBV27
J gene: TRBJ2-5

CDR3 protein: CASSYYPRGHEQFF
CDR3 DNA: TGTGCCAGCAGTTACTACCCCCGGGGCCATGAGCAGTTCTTC
clone size: NA
D gene: NA
V gene: TRBV6-5
J gene: TRBJ2-1

CDR3 protein: CSVYHRGTSTDTQYF
CDR3 DNA: TGCAGCGTGTACCACAGGGGCACTAGCACAGATACGCAGTATTTT
clone size: NA
D gene: TRBD1
V gene: TRBV29-1
J gene: TRBJ2-3

CDR3 protein: CASRPTTGQPQHF
CDR3 DNA: TGTGCCAGCAGGCCGACCACGGGGCAGCCCCAGCATTTT
clone size: NA
D gene: NA
V gene: TRBV28
J gene: TRBJ1-5

CDR3 protein: CSGRRYYGYTF
CDR3 DNA: TGCAGCGGACGGCGGTACTATGGCTACACCTTC
clone size: NA
D gene: NA
V gene: TRBV20-1
J gene: TRBJ1-2

CDR3 protein: CASSFTGQGEAFF
CDR3 DNA: TGCGCCAGCAGCTTTACGGGACAGGGTGAAGCTTTCTTT
clone size: NA
D gene: TRBD1
V gene: TRBV5-1
J gene: TRBJ1-1

CDR3 protein: CASTLRTGGISGNTIYF
CDR3 DNA: TGTGCCAGCACCCTAAGGACAGGGGGCATCTCTGGAAACACCATATATTTT
clone size: NA
D gene: TRBD1
V gene: TRBV7-8
J gene: TRBJ1-3

CDR3 protein: CASSQEAMSGEAFF
CDR3 DNA: TGCGCCAGCAGCCAAGAAGCGATGTCAGGTGAAGCTTTCTTT
clone size: NA
D gene: NA
V gene: TRBV4-3
J gene: TRBJ1-1

CDR3 protein: CASRKQGERRNEQFF
CDR3 DNA: TGTGCCAGCAGGAAACAGGGGGAACGCCGCAATGAGCAGTTCTTC
clone size: NA
D gene: TRBD1
V gene: TRBV6-1
J gene: TRBJ2-1

CDR3 protein: CASSLEQGWTDTQYF
CDR3 DNA: TGTGCCAGCAGCTTGGAACAGGGTTGGACAGATACGCAGTATTTT
clone size: NA
D gene: NA
V gene: TRBV7-9
J gene: TRBJ2-3

CDR3 protein: CASSLGRSGGARDTQYF
CDR3 DNA: TGTGCCAGCAGCCTAGGTCGTAGCGGGGGGGCCCGGGATACGCAGTATTTT
clone size: NA
D gene: TRBD2
V gene: TRBV5-6
J gene: TRBJ2-3

CDR3 protein: CASSYSSSGIYEQYF
CDR3 DNA: TGTGCCAGCAGCTACTCTTCGTCAGGGATCTACGAGCAGTACTTC
clone size: NA
D gene: NA
V gene: TRBV11-3
J gene: TRBJ2-7

CDR3 protein: CASSYDRANTGELFF
CDR3 DNA: TGTGCCAGCAGTTACGACAGAGCGAACACCGGGGAGCTGTTTTTT
clone size: NA
D gene: NA
V gene: TRBV6-5
J gene: TRBJ2-2

CDR3 protein: CASSVVATRPQHF
CDR3 DNA: TGTGCCAGCAGCGTAGTTGCCACCCGGCCCCAGCATTTT
clone size: NA
D gene: NA
V gene: TRBV9
J gene: TRBJ1-5

CDR3 protein: CASSLQAGLSGETQYF
CDR3 DNA: TGTGCCAGCAGCTTGCAAGCGGGCTTATCAGGAGAGACCCAGTACTTC
clone size: once
D gene: NA
V gene: TRBV5-8
J gene: TRBJ2-5

CDR3 protein: CATSREGGGAYNEQFF
CDR3 DNA: TGTGCCACCAGCAGAGAGGGCGGGGGGGCCTACAATGAGCAGTTCTTC
clone size: NA
D gene: TRBD2
V gene: TRBV15
J gene: TRBJ2-1

CDR3 protein: CASSEGGNNEQFF
CDR3 DNA: TGTGCCAGCAGTGAAGGAGGCAACAATGAGCAGTTCTTC
clone size: NA
D gene: NA
V gene: TRBV2
J gene: TRBJ2-1

CDR3 protein: CASSLAGGSSYNEQFF
CDR3 DNA: TGCGCCAGCAGCTTGGCCGGCGGGAGCTCCTACAATGAGCAGTTCTTC
clone size: NA
D gene: TRBD2
V gene: TRBV5-1
J gene: TRBJ2-1

CDR3 protein: CASSPLIGPEINEQYF
CDR3 DNA: TGTGCCAGCAGCCCTTTAATCGGTCCCGAGATTAACGAGCAGTACTTC
clone size: NA
D gene: NA
V gene: TRBV28
J gene: TRBJ2-7

CDR3 protein: CASSFGRGILAGELFF
CDR3 DNA: TGTGCCAGCAGCTTTGGCAGGGGAATTCTCGCCGGGGAGCTGTTTTTT
clone size: NA
D gene: NA
V gene: TRBV11-3
J gene: TRBJ2-2

CDR3 protein: CASFPSLPRTDTQYF
CDR3 DNA: TGTGCCAGCTTTCCGTCATTGCCCCGCACAGATACGCAGTATTTT
clone size: once
D gene: NA
V gene: TRBV28
J gene: TRBJ2-3

CDR3 protein: CASSAPRGGPDYGYTF
CDR3 DNA: TGTGCCAGCAGCGCCCCCCGGGGGGGTCCGGACTATGGCTACACCTTC
clone size: few
D gene: NA
V gene: TRBV9
J gene: TRBJ1-2

CDR3 protein: CASSLSSNQPQHF
CDR3 DNA: TGTGCCAGCAGCCTAAGTAGCAATCAGCCCCAGCATTTT
clone size: NA
D gene: NA
V gene: TRBV7-2
J gene: TRBJ1-5

CDR3 protein: CAWEPDSLTEAFF
CDR3 DNA: TGTGCCTGGGAGCCGGACTCTCTAACTGAAGCTTTCTTT
clone size: NA
D gene: NA
V gene: TRBV30
J gene: TRBJ1-1

CDR3 protein: CASSQGDRDWNTEAFF
CDR3 DNA: TGCGCCAGCAGCCAAGGGGACAGGGATTGGAACACTGAAGCTTTCTTT
clone size: NA
D gene: TRBD1
V gene: TRBV4-3
J gene: TRBJ1-1